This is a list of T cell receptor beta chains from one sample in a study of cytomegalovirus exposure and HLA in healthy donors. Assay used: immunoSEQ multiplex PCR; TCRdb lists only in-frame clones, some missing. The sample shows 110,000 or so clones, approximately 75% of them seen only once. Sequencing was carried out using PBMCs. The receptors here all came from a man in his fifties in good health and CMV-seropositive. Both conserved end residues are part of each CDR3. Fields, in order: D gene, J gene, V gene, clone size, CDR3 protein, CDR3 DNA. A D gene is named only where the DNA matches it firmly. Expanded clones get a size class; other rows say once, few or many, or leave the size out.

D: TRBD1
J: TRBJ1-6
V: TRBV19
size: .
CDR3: CASSLRQGGNSPLHF
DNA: TGTGCCAGTAGTCTCCGACAGGGGGGGAATTCACCCCTCCACTTT

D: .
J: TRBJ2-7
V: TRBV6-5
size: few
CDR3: CASSYSRGTYEQYF
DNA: TGTGCCAGCAGTTACTCCCGGGGGACCTACGAGCAGTACTTC

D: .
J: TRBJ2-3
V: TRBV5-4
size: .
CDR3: CASSFGDTQYF
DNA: TGTGCCAGCAGCTTCGGGGATACGCAGTATTTT

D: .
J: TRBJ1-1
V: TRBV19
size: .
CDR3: CASSTSLNTEAFF
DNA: TGTGCCAGTAGTACCAGTTTGAACACTGAAGCTTTCTTT

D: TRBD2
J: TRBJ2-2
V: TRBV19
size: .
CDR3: CASSILTSGTGELFF
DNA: TGTGCCAGTAGTATACTGACTAGCGGGACCGGGGAGCTGTTTTTT

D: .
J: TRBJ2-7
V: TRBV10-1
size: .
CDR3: CAIRKQGHVDEQYF
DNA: TGCGCCATCAGAAAACAGGGCCACGTCGACGAGCAGTACTTC

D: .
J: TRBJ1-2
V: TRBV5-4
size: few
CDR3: CASSLGREGSNYGYTF
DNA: TGTGCCAGCAGCTTGGGCAGGGAGGGGTCTAACTATGGCTACACCTTC

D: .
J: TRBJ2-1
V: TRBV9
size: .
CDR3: CASSVGVERSYNEQFF
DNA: TGTGCCAGCAGCGTAGGGGTCGAGCGCTCCTACAATGAGCAGTTCTTC

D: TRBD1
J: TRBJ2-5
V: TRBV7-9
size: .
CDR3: CASSWWQGEETQYF
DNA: TGTGCCAGCAGCTGGTGGCAGGGGGAAGAGACCCAGTACTTC

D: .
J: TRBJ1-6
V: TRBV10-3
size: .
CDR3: CASTAGERSPLHF
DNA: TGTGCCAGCACGGCGGGGGAGCGATCACCCCTCCACTTT

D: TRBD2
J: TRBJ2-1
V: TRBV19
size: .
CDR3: CASSIGGTSGKYNEQFF
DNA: TGTGCCAGTAGTATTGGGGGGACTAGCGGAAAATACAATGAGCAGTTCTTC

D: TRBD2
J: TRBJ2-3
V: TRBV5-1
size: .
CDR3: CASSLAWGGGTDTQYF
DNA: TGCGCCAGCAGCTTGGCCTGGGGGGGAGGAACAGATACGCAGTATTTT

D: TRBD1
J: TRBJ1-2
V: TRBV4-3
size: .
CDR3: CASSPQRQGLTNYGYTF
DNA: TGCGCCAGCAGCCCTCAACGACAGGGGTTAACTAACTATGGCTACACCTTC

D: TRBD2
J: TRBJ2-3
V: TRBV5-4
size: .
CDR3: CASSLAGLSTDTQYF
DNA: TGTGCCAGCAGCTTAGCGGGACTAAGCACAGATACGCAGTATTTT

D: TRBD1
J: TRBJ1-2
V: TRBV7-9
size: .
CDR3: CASSKDRGGYGYTF
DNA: TGTGCCAGCAGCAAGGACAGGGGAGGCTATGGCTACACCTTC

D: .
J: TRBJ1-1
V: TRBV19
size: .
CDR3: CASSAGGDTEAFF
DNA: TGTGCCAGTAGTGCCGGGGGGGACACTGAAGCTTTCTTT

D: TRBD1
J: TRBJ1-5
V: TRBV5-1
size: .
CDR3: CASSLGGQGQPQHF
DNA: TGCGCCAGCAGCTTGGGGGGACAGGGCCAGCCCCAGCATTTT

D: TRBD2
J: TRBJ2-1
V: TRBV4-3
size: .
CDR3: CASSQERAGVRRSYNEQFF
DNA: TGCGCCAGCAGCCAAGAGCGGGCGGGAGTTCGACGCTCCTACAATGAGCAGTTCTTC

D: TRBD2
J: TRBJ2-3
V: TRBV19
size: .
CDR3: CASSKRAGTSGREYTQYF
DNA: TGTGCCAGTAGTAAGAGAGCCGGGACTAGCGGGAGAGAGTATACGCAGTATTTT

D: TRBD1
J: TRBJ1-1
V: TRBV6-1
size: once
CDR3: CASSEAGQGARTEAFF
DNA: TGTGCCAGCAGTGAAGCGGGGCAGGGGGCGAGGACTGAAGCTTTCTTT

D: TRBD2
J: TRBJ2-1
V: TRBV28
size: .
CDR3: CASSLIAGGYNEQFF
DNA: TGTGCCAGCAGTCTAATAGCGGGGGGTTACAATGAGCAGTTCTTC

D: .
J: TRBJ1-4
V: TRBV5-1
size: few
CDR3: CASSLAGAWNEKLFF
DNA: TGCGCCAGCAGCTTGGCGGGTGCTTGGAATGAAAAACTGTTTTTT

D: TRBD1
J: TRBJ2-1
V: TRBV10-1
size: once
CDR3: CASSGGQGNNEQFF
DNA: TGCGCCAGCAGTGGCGGACAGGGCAACAATGAGCAGTTCTTC

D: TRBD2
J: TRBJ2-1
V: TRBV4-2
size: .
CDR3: CASSQEWGLAGGPSYNEQFF
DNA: TGTGCCAGCAGCCAAGAGTGGGGACTAGCGGGAGGGCCCTCCTACAATGAGCAGTTCTTC

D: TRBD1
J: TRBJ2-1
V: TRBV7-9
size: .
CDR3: CASSSQGAKVEQFF
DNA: TGTGCCAGCAGCTCACAGGGGGCAAAGGTTGAGCAGTTCTTC

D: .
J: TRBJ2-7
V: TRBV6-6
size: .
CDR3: CASSYSRAGYEQYF
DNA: TGTGCCAGCAGTTACTCGAGGGCAGGTTACGAGCAGTACTTC

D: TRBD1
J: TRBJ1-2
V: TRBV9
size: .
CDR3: CASSEQGERGGYTF
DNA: TGTGCCAGCAGCGAACAGGGGGAAAGGGGGGGCTACACCTTC

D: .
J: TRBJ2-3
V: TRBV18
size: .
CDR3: CASSFDNTDTQYF
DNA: TGTGCCAGCTCATTCGACAACACAGATACGCAGTATTTT

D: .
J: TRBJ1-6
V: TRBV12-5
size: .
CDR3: CASGLVTQNSPLHF
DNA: TGTGCTAGTGGTTTGGTGACACAGAATTCACCCCTCCACTTT

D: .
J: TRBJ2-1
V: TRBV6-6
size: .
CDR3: CASSSSQGGEQFF
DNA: .

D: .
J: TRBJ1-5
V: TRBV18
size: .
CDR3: CASSPPENQPQHF
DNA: TGTGCCAGCTCACCACCAGAGAATCAGCCCCAGCATTTT

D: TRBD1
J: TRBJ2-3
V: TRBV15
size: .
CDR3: CATSRAGTAITDTQYF
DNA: TGTGCCACCAGCAGAGCCGGGACAGCAATCACAGATACGCAGTATTTT

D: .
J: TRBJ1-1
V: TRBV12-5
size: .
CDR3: CASAPGGVNTEAFF
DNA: TGTGCTAGTGCCCCGGGAGGAGTGAACACTGAAGCTTTCTTT

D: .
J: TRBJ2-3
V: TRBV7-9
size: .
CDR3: CASSLTGGTDTQYF
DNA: TGTGCCAGCAGCTTAACGGGCGGGACAGATACGCAGTATTTT

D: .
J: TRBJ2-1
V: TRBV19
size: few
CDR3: CASSIDSSNEQFF
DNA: TGTGCCAGTAGTATCGACAGTTCCAATGAGCAGTTCTTC

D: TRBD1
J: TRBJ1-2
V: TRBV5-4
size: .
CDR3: CASSLTGGLGYTF
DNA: TGTGCCAGCAGCTTGACAGGGGGCCTTGGCTACACCTTC

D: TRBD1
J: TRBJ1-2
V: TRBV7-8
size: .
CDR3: CASSLVQGNYGYTF
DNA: TGTGCCAGCAGCTTAGTACAGGGGAACTATGGCTACACCTTC

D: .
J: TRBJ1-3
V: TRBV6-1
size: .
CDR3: CASSPRGFSGNTIYF
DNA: TGTGCCAGCTCCCCTCGGGGATTCTCTGGAAACACCATATATTTT

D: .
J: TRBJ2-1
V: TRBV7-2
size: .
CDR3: CASSWNRNNEQFF
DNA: TGTGCCAGCAGCTGGAACAGGAACAATGAGCAGTTCTTC

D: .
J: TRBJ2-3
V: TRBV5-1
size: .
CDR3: CASSLSVGPGGISGDTQYF
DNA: TGCGCCAGCAGCTTAAGTGTTGGGCCGGGCGGGATCTCTGGGGATACGCAGTATTTT

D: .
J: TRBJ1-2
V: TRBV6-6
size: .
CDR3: CASSYSGQNYGYTF
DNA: TGTGCCAGCAGTTACTCCGGACAGAACTATGGCTACACCTTC

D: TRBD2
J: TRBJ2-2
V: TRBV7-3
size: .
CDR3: CASSLLGGDGGELFF
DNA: TGTGCCAGCAGCTTACTCGGGGGGGATGGCGGGGAGCTGTTTTTT

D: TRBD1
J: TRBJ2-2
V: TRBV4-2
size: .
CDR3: CASSQQRGQGSEELFF
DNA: TGTGCCAGCAGCCAACAAAGGGGACAGGGGTCCGAGGAGCTGTTTTTT

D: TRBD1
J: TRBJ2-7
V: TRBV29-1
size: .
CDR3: CSFLTGTGGRYEQYF
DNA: TGCAGCTTCCTCACCGGGACAGGGGGCCGGTACGAGCAGTACTTC

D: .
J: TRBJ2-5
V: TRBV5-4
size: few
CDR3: CASSPRTVLGQETQYF
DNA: TGTGCCAGCAGCCCGAGGACAGTCCTGGGACAAGAGACCCAGTACTTC

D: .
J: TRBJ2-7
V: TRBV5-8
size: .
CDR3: CASSLKYEQYF
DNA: TGTGCCAGCAGTCTAAAATACGAGCAGTACTTC

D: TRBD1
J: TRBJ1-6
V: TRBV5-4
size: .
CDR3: CASSLSGTGNSPLHF
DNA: TGTGCCAGCAGCTTGAGTGGGACAGGGAATTCACCCCTCCACTTT

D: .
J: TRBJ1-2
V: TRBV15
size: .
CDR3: CATSRGRPLNYGYTF
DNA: TGTGCCACCAGCAGAGGCAGGCCCCTCAACTATGGCTACACCTTC

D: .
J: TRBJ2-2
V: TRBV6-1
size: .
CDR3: CASSESGGTGELFF
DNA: TGTGCCAGCAGTGAATCCGGAGGCACCGGGGAGCTGTTTTTT

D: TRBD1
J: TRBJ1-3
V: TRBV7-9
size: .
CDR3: CASSSDRESGNTIYF
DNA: TGTGCCAGCAGCTCCGACAGGGAAAGTGGAAACACCATATATTTT

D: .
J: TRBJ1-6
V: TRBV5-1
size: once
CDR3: CASREQTDSPLHF
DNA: TGCGCCAGCCGAGAACAGACCGATTCACCCCTCCACTTT

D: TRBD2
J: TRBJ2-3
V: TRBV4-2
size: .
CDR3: CASSQDSEAGGQYF
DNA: TGTGCCAGCAGCCAGGATTCCGAAGCGGGGGGGCAGTATTTT

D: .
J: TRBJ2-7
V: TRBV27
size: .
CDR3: CASSFIPGTPTYEQYF
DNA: TGTGCCAGCAGTTTCATCCCCGGGACACCGACCTACGAGCAGTACTTC

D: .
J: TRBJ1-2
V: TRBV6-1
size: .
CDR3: CASSEPGGNGYTF
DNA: TGTGCCAGCAGTGAACCGGGAGGGAATGGCTACACCTTC

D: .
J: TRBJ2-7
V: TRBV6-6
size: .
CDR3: CASSYSGSYEQYF
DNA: TGTGCCAGCAGTTACTCGGGCAGCTACGAGCAGTACTTC

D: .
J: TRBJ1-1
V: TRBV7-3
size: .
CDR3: CASSLSVNTEAFF
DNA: TGTGCCAGCAGCTTATCAGTGAACACTGAAGCTTTCTTT

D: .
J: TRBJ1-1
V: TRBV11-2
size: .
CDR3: CASSLRRTENTEAFF
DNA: TGTGCCAGCAGCTTGCGACGGACAGAGAACACTGAAGCTTTCTTT

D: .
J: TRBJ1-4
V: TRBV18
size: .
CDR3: CASSPFSTGQLEKLFF
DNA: TGTGCCAGCTCACCATTCAGCACAGGACAACTAGAAAAACTGTTTTTT

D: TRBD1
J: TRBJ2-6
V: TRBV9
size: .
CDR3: CASSVAGQGATRPGANVLTF
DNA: TGTGCCAGCAGCGTAGCAGGACAGGGGGCTACCCGACCTGGGGCCAACGTCCTGACTTTC

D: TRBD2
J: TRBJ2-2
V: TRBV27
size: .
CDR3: CASSLVTGGATGELFF
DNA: TGTGCCAGCAGTTTAGTGACCGGGGGGGCGACCGGGGAGCTGTTTTTT